Presented here are 13 T cell receptor beta chains from one specimen sequenced in a study of blood T cell repertoires in COVID-19. Clones were read by immunoSEQ multiplex PCR, and TCRdb kept only the in-frame ones, dropping some. The table lists around 180,000 clones, approximately 89% of them singletons. The sample was peripheral blood. These receptors came from a woman younger than 45 with acute or convalescent COVID-19.

The chain is built from TRBV5-5 and TRBJ2-7, with D tentatively TRBD2 (6 bases). CDR1 is SGHKS and CDR2 is YYEKEE in the germline V gene (reference sequence). CDR3 length: 14 residues. With 4 bases removed from V and 0 bases from J, the gap between germline ends came to 11 bases. The chain's CDR3 is CASSRDFSSYEQYF. CDR3 in DNA: TGTGCCAGCAGCCGGGACTTTAGCTCCTACGAGCAGTACTTC.

The genes are TRBV6-1 and TRBJ2-1; a possible D gene is TRBD2 (5 bases). This CDR3 has 12 amino acids. Trimming removed 3 bases from V and 12 bases from J, with 12 bases in between. Germline lookup yields CDR1 MNHNS and CDR2 SASEGT. The CDR3 DNA is TGTGCCAGCAGTGAGTGGGGAGTTGGGCAGTTCTTC. Amino acid sequence: CASSEWGVGQFF.

The rearrangement uses TRBV15 and TRBJ2-1, with D possibly matching TRBD1 (6 bases). Germline CDR1 LNHNV, CDR2 YYDKDF (reference sequence). Trimming stripped 5 bases from V and 7 bases from J, with 12 bases between. The CDR3 length is 13 residues. In DNA form, the CDR3 reads TGTGCCACCAGCCCTCGGACAGCGAATGAGCAGTTCTTC. It codes for CATSPRTANEQFF.

The rearrangement joins TRBV5-1 to TRBJ2-1; perhaps TRBD1 as D (6 bases). CDR3 length: 15 amino acids. Trimming removed 0 bases at V and 6 bases at J, with 13 bases between. Germline assignment: CDR1 SGHRS and CDR2 YFSETQ. The CDR3 DNA sequence: TGCGCCAGCAGCTTGGGGACAGACACACTCAATGAGCAGTTCTTC. Its translation: CASSLGTDTLNEQFF.

As regards this clone: In the same sample, other DNA sequences code for this CDR3. The rearrangement links TRBV10-2 to TRBJ1-6, with TRBD1 identical over 7 bases. This CDR3 contains 14 residues. Germline V CDR1 and CDR2: WSHSY, SAAADI. With 5 bases clipped from V and 3 bases from J, the junction kept 1 base outside the gene matches. The CDR3 sequence: CASSWTGYNSPLHF. DNA for the CDR3: TGCGCCAGCAGTTGGACAGGCTATAATTCACCCCTCCACTTT.

This chain links TRBV3-1 (or the pseudogene TRBV3-2) with TRBJ1-6, with a weak D call TRBD1 (5 bases). The V gene's germline CDR1 is LGHDT and CDR2 YNNKEL (reference sequence). This CDR3 is 14 amino acids long. Trimming pared 1 base from V and 9 bases from J, leaving 10 bases between. CDR3 nucleotide sequence: TGTGCCAGCAGCCAAGCAGGGAACGGTTCACCCCTCCACTTT. Its translation is CASSQAGNGSPLHF.

This clone came up once. CDR3 DNA: TGTGCCATCAGAAGTACTAGCACAGATACGCAGTATTTT. Its translation is CAIRSTSTDTQYF. The rearrangement joins TRBV10-3 to TRBJ2-3; D gene unclear. CDR1 ENHRY and CDR2 SYGVKD come from the germline V gene. The CDR3 runs 13 residues. V was cut by 6 bases and J by 0 bases, with 7 bases left in between.

The chain uses TRBV6-6 and TRBJ2-7; D unresolved. CDR1 is MNHNY and CDR2 is SVGAGI in the germline V gene (reference sequence). V lost 0 bases to trimming and J lost 7 bases, with 13 bases between them. The CDR3 has 14 amino acids. In nucleotides, the CDR3 is TGTGCCAGCAGTTACTCCCGTAGCCTCCTTGAGCAGTACTTC. It encodes CASSYSRSLLEQYF.

The rearrangement uses TRBV28 and TRBJ2-5, with a possible D match to TRBD1 (7 bases). This CDR3 is built from 16 residues. V dropped 5 bases and J dropped 5 bases, with 21 bases sitting between them. Germline lookup yields CDR1 MDHEN and CDR2 SYDVKM. CDR3 DNA sequence: TGTGCCAGCAGTACCCGCGGGGACAGCCTAGGGGAGACCCAGTACTTC. It is translated as CASSTRGDSLGETQYF.

This clone has just a few counts. The gene calls are TRBV4-1 and TRBJ1-1; 8 bases are shared with TRBD1. Trimming cost V 2 bases and J 5 bases; bases outside gene matches: 7. Germline CDR1 reads MGHRA; CDR2 reads YSYEKL. There are 15 residues in the CDR3. The CDR3 sequence is CASSQTRQGKTEAFF. The CDR3 DNA reads as TGCGCCAGCAGCCAAACAAGACAGGGGAAAACTGAAGCTTTCTTT.

This clone occurred once. This chain uses TRBV7-8 with TRBJ2-2, with 10 bases matching TRBD1. Germline values: CDR1 SGHVS, CDR2 FQNEAQ. This CDR3 comprises 15 residues. J lost 7 bases, V lost 5 bases, and 7 bases had no gene match. In nucleotides, the CDR3 is TGTGCCAGCAGCGCCGGGACAGGGGTGATCGGGGAGCTGTTTTTT. The encoded protein is CASSAGTGVIGELFF. Filled out from reference TRBV7-8 and TRBJ2-2, the complete variable domain reads GAGVSQSPRYKVAKRGQDVALRCDPISGHVSLFWYQQALGQGPEFLTYFQNEAQLDKSGLPSDRFFAERPEGSVSTLKIQRTQQEDSAVYLCASSAGTGVIGELFFGEGSRLTVL.

This rearrangement joins TRBV14 to TRBJ2-1; TRBD1 might be the D (5 bases). CDR1 is SGHDN, CDR2 FVKESK, per germline. The germline V and J ends were trimmed by 0 bases and 8 bases, with 17 bases remaining between them. The CDR3 runs 16 residues. CDR3: CASSQDQGSREHEQFF. The CDR3 nucleotides read TGTGCCAGCAGCCAAGATCAGGGTTCTCGAGAGCATGAGCAGTTCTTC.

This clone was picked up one time. The CDR3 here is CAWSLGAVSGNTIYF. Written as DNA, the CDR3 is TGTGCCTGGAGTTTGGGGGCCGTCTCTGGAAACACCATATATTTT. This chain links TRBV30 with TRBJ1-3, with D possibly being TRBD1 (6 bases). Trimming cost V 2 bases and J 0 bases, with 11 bases left between them. Germline values: CDR1 GTSNPN, CDR2 SVGIG (reference sequence). The CDR3 has 15 amino acids.